Shown below are 18 T cell receptor beta chains from a single sample sequenced in a study of beta chain features in type 1 diabetes. Notes on the study in general: There was a moderate but significant shortening of TCRB CDR3s in all four CD4+ subsets of Type 1 diabetes patients.

What was sequenced were expressed TCRB transcripts, since all of the isolated RNA had been reverse transcribed. The table came from immunoSEQ multiplex PCR; TCRdb's copy has only in-frame clones and leaves some out. The sample gives around 56,000 clones, about 47% of which show up once; 2% to 3% is in the top ten. These TCRs' antigens remain unknown. The sample taken for sequencing was Tregs from blood. These receptors originate from a woman in her forties with type 1 diabetes.

This sequence joins TRBV5-1 and TRBJ2-7, with D possibly matching TRBD2 (6 bases). The CDR3 is made up of 15 amino acids. Trimming left V 1 base short and J 0 bases short, with 11 bases between. Germline-derived CDR1 and CDR2 are SGHRS and YFSETQ. The CDR3 region is CASSLLGGFSYEQYF. In nucleotides, the CDR3 is TGCGCCAGCAGCTTGTTAGGAGGGTTCTCCTACGAGCAGTACTTC.

This clone has just a few counts. V is TRBV27 and J is TRBJ2-3, with D perhaps matching TRBD1 (5 bases). The V and J ends lost 5 bases and 2 bases respectively, with 14 bases between them. Germline CDR1 and CDR2: MNHEY and SMNVEV (reference sequence). This CDR3 contains 15 residues. CDR3 DNA sequence: TGTGCCAGCAGTCCTAGGGGTTGGGACACAGATACGCAGTATTTT. It specifies CASSPRGWDTDTQYF.

The chain recombines TRBV4-3 with TRBJ1-2; 7 nucleotides agree with TRBD1. This CDR3 is built from 14 residues. With V trimmed by 2 bases and J by 7 bases, 7 bases remained unmatched. Germline CDR1 LGHNA, CDR2 YSLEER. The chain's CDR3 is CASSQSEGAFGYTF. CDR3 in DNA: TGCGCCAGCAGCCAATCGGAGGGGGCTTTTGGCTACACCTTC.

This clone appeared a single time. J is TRBJ1-1 and V is TRBV2; D may be TRBD1 (5 bases). This CDR3 spans 13 amino acids. The V end was cut by 6 bases, the J end by 5 bases, with 13 bases between. CDR1 and CDR2 from the germline V gene are SNHLY and FYNNEI. CDR3 amino acids: CASRPNGGTEAFF. The CDR3 DNA reads as TGTGCCAGCAGACCAAACGGGGGTACTGAAGCTTTCTTT.

The V call is TRBV29-1, the J call TRBJ2-3, with 11 bases that match TRBD2. This CDR3 has 14 amino acids. The V gene end was trimmed by 7 bases and the J gene end by 4 bases; junction bases not matched to a gene: 7. CDR1 is SQVTM, CDR2 ANQGSEA, per germline. CDR3 DNA sequence: TGCAGCGCCCGACTAGCGGGGATGCCAGATACGCAGTATTTT. Its protein product is CSARLAGMPDTQYF.

The chain recombines TRBV5-6 with TRBJ1-4; 8 bases map to TRBD1. The CDR3 totals 14 residues. V was clipped by 1 base and J by 8 bases; unmatched bases: 4. Per germline, CDR1 SGHDT and CDR2 YYEEEE. The CDR3 loop reads CASSLLQGGEKLFF. CDR3 sequence (DNA): TGTGCCAGCAGCTTGTTACAGGGGGGCGAAAAACTGTTTTTT.

V is TRBV18 and J is TRBJ2-3; a weak D match, TRBD1 (5 bases). The CDR3 is 13 residues long. V was shortened by 6 bases and J by 3 bases, with 10 bases between the two germline ends. From germline, CDR1 is KGHSH and CDR2 LQKENI. The CDR3 region is CASSRRATDTQYF. DNA for the CDR3: TGTGCCAGCTCCCGCAGGGCGACAGATACGCAGTATTTT.

The J gene is TRBJ1-6, the V gene TRBV10-3; D unclear. The germline V gene has CDR1 ENHRY and CDR2 SYGVKD. The V end was cut by 9 bases, the J end by 7 bases, with 13 bases between. The CDR3 has 13 residues. The CDR3 reads CAIQLVENSPLHF. CDR3 DNA: TGTGCCATACAGTTAGTCGAGAATTCACCCCTCCACTTT.

This clone qualifies as medium-sized. The chain joins TRBV18 to TRBJ1-2; D is unclear. Germline CDR1 KGHSH, CDR2 LQKENI. The length of the CDR3 is 16 residues. With 6 bases removed from V and 0 bases from J, the gap between germline ends came to 17 bases. CDR3 amino acids: CASSPSEGNSNYGYTF. CDR3 bases: TGTGCCAGCTCTCCATCCGAGGGCAATTCTAACTATGGCTACACCTTC.

Turning to this clone: This may be a read error, as it is one base from a much larger clone. V and J are TRBV5-6 and TRBJ1-1; possible D gene TRBD1, 5 bases. This CDR3 is 13 amino acids long. CDR1 is SGHDT, CDR2 YYEEEE, per germline. V was cut by 4 bases and J by 1 base, with 8 bases left in between. CDR3 sequence: CASSLDRNTEAFF. The CDR3 DNA follows: TGTGCCAGCAGCCTAGACAGGAACACTGAAGCTTTCTTT.

This clone was seen a few times. The chain employs TRBV7-2 and TRBJ2-7; perhaps TRBD1 as D (5 bases). Germline V lookup: CDR1 SGHTA, CDR2 FQGNSA. The CDR3 has 14 residues. V was shortened by 1 base and J by 4 bases, with 11 bases between the two germline ends. The CDR3 bases are TGTGCCAGCAGCTTAGGCAGGCAGGGATACGAGCAGTACTTC. Protein: CASSLGRQGYEQYF. Complete variable domain (other parts from reference TRBV7-2 and TRBJ2-7): GAGVSQSPSNKVTEKGKDVELRCDPISGHTALYWYRQSLGQGLEFLIYFQGNSAPDKSGLPSDRFSAERTGGSVSTLTIQRTQQEDSAVYLCASSLGRQGYEQYFGPGTRLTVT.

The chain employs TRBV18 and TRBJ1-1, with D possibly being TRBD1 (6 bases). There are 13 residues in the CDR3. The germline V gene encodes CDR1 KGHSH and CDR2 LQKENI. V lost 4 bases to trimming and J lost 4 bases, with 10 bases between them. The CDR3 sequence is CASSQGGSTEAFF. DNA for the CDR3: TGTGCCAGCTCACAGGGGGGGAGCACTGAAGCTTTCTTT.

This clone was recorded a few times. This sequence joins TRBV6-5 and TRBJ1-3; weak D call: TRBD1 (6 bases). Germline-derived CDR1 and CDR2 are MNHEY and SVGAGI. The CDR3 covers 13 residues. Deletions cut 7 bases from V and 5 bases from J, with 12 bases between. CDR3 sequence: CASTQGLRNTIYF. The CDR3 DNA reads TGTGCCAGCACTCAGGGGTTGAGAAACACCATATATTTT.

Only one count was recorded for this clone. J is TRBJ1-2 and V is TRBV6-6, with 7 nucleotides matching TRBD1. Germline V lookup: CDR1 MNHNY, CDR2 SVGAGI (reference sequence). This CDR3 is built from 15 residues. V lost 8 bases, J lost 3 bases, and 12 bases stayed unmatched. The DNA for the CDR3 is TGTGCCAGCCACCTTGGAGGACAGGTGGACTATGGCTACACCTTC. It is translated as CASHLGGQVDYGYTF.

Only a few counts were recorded for this clone. The chain links TRBV25-1 to TRBJ1-4; 7 nucleotides align to TRBD1. The germline V gene encodes CDR1 MGHDK and CDR2 SYGVNS. V lost 5 bases, J lost 3 bases, and 6 bases stayed unmatched. The CDR3 consists of 15 residues. CDR3 region: CASSPYRGPNEKLFF. The CDR3 bases are TGTGCCAGCAGTCCATACAGGGGCCCTAATGAAAAACTGTTTTTT.

The chain employs TRBV9 and TRBJ2-7; 8 bases line up with TRBD1. V lost 2 bases to trimming and J lost 2 bases; unmatched junction nucleotides: 6. Germline-derived CDR1 and CDR2 are SGDLS and YYNGEE. CDR3 size: 15 residues. CDR3 amino acids: CASSVTGTGPYEQYF. DNA of the CDR3: TGTGCCAGCAGCGTTACCGGGACAGGACCCTACGAGCAGTACTTC.

Only a few counts were recorded for this clone. V gene TRBV7-2 combines with J gene TRBJ2-1; 7 positions agree with TRBD2. CDR1 is SGHTA and CDR2 is FQGNSA in the germline V gene. This CDR3 spans 17 amino acids. Trimming removed 1 base from V and 5 bases from J; junction bases left unmatched: 11. Here the CDR3 reads CASSLGSASGNNNEQFF. The CDR3 nucleotides are TGTGCCAGCAGCTTAGGCTCCGCCAGCGGGAATAACAATGAGCAGTTCTTC.

This chain uses TRBV25-1 with TRBJ1-6; D may be TRBD1 (6 bases). Trimming removed 6 bases at V and 10 bases at J, with 16 bases between. Per germline, CDR1 MGHDK and CDR2 SYGVNS. The CDR3 extends over 14 amino acids. CDR3 nucleotides: TGTGCCAGCAGCCGGGGGGCCCCGGGATCACCCCTCCACTTT. Translating it yields CASSRGAPGSPLHF.